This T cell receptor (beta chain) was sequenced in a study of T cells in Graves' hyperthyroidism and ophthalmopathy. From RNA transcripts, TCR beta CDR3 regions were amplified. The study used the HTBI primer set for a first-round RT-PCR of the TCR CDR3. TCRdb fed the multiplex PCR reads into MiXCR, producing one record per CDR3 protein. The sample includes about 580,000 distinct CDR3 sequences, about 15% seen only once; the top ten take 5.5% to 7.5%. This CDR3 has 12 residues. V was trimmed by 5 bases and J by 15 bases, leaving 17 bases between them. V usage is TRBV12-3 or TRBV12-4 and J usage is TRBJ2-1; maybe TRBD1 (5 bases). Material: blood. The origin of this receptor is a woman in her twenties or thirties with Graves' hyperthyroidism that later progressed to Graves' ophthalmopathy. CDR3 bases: TGTGCCAGCAGTCCCACAGGTCAGGTAGGGTTCTTC. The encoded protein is CASSPTGQVGFF.